The clone carrying this T cell receptor (beta chain) showed up just a few times. The sample belongs to a study of T-cell reconstitution after alpha-beta-depleted transplantation in children. Unique molecular identifiers tagged the TCRbeta library. TCRdb reprocessed the PCR reads with MiXCR, giving one entry per CDR3 protein. The data show around 600,000 distinct CDR3 sequences, about 10% seen once. The V end lost 3 bases, the J end lost 4 bases, and 9 bases lay between the germline ends. The germline CDR1 and CDR2 sequences are MNHEY and SMNVEV (reference sequence). There are 13 residues in the CDR3. This chain joins TRBV27 and TRBJ1-2; no clear D gene. The source is a human donor who donated a stem cell graft to a child with acute myeloid leukemia. The sequencing used PBMCs from the stem cell graft donor, collected from the stem cell graft. The CDR3 sequence is CASSLSGVYGYTF. The CDR3 coding sequence is TGTGCCAGCAGTTTGTCTGGGGTCTATGGCTACACCTTC.